The next 2 T cell receptor beta chains were all read from a single sample in a study of identical twins. MiXCR, run by TCRdb on the 5' RACE reads, gives a single entry per CDR3 protein. The sample holds about 810,000 distinct CDR3 sequences; over 9% are singletons and the top ten take around 1.6%. The data were also submitted as part of a second study, on yellow fever vaccine responses in identical twins.

The sample consisted of PBMCs. The receptors shown here come from a woman between 18 and 30 years old in good health.

The V and J genes are TRBV14 and TRBJ1-2; possibly TRBD1 for D (6 bases). V lost 4 bases to trimming and J lost 4 bases, with 16 bases between them. This CDR3 spans 15 amino acids. The germline CDR1 and CDR2 sequences are SGHDN and FVKESK. CDR3 DNA sequence: TGTGCCAGCAGCCGAACGACAGGCCGGAGCTATGGCTACACCTTC. Encoded protein: CASSRTTGRSYGYTF. Using reference TRBV14 and TRBJ1-2 for the parts outside the CDR3, the full variable domain is EAGVTQFPSHSVIEKGQTVTLRCDPISGHDNLYWYRRVMGKEIKFLLHFVKESKQDESGMPNNRFLAERTGGTYSTLKVQPAELEDSGVYFCASSRTTGRSYGYTFGSGTRLTVV.

A few counts support this clonotype. The chain recombines TRBV11-2 with TRBJ2-4; the D gene is possibly TRBD2 (5 bases). The ends were cut back, 5 bases at V and 1 base at J, with 12 bases in the middle. The CDR3 is 15 amino acids. Germline CDR1 reads SGHAT; CDR2 reads FQNNGV. The CDR3 is CASSRPGLAKNIQYF. CDR3 nucleotide sequence: TGTGCCAGCAGCCGGCCAGGACTTGCCAAAAACATTCAGTACTTC.